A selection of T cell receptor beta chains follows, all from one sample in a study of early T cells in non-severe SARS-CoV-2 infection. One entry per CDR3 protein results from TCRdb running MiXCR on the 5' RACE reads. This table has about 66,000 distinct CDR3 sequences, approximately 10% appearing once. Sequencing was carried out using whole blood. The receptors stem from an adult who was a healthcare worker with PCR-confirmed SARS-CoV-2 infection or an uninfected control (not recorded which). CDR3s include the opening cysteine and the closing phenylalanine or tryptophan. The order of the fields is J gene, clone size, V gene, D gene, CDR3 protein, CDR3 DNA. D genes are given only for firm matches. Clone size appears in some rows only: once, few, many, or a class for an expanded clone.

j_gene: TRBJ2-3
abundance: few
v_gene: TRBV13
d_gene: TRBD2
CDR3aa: CASSLAGRARADTQYF
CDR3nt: TGTGCCAGCAGCTTAGCTGGGAGGGCCAGAGCAGATACGCAGTATTTT

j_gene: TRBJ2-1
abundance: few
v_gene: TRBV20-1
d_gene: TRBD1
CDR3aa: CSALAGTGARNEQFF
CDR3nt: TGCAGTGCGCTTGCCGGGACAGGGGCACGGAATGAGCAGTTCTTC

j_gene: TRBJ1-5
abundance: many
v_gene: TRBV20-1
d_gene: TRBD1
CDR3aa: CSARGSGQGGISNQPQHF
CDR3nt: TGCAGTGCTAGAGGTTCAGGACAGGGCGGCATTAGCAATCAGCCCCAGCATTTT

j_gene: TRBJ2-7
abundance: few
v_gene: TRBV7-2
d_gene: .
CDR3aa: CASSPAAGTQYEQYF
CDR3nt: TGTGCCAGCAGCCCAGCTGCAGGGACCCAATACGAGCAGTACTTC

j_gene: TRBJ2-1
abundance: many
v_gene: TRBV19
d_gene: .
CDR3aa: CASRIGGPSYNEQFF
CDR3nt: TGTGCCAGTAGAATCGGCGGGCCCTCCTACAATGAGCAGTTCTTC

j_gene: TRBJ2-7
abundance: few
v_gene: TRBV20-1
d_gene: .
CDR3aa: CSAREAYPYEQYF
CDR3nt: TGCAGTGCTAGAGAGGCCTATCCCTACGAGCAGTACTTC

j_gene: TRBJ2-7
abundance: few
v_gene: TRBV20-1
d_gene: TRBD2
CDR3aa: CSASRASGPYEQYF
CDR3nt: TGCAGTGCCTCGCGGGCTAGCGGACCCTACGAGCAGTACTTC

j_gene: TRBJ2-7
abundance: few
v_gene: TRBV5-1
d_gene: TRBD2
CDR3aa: CASSLDGGRGFEQYF
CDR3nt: TGCGCCAGCAGCTTGGATGGCGGGAGGGGATTCGAGCAGTACTTC

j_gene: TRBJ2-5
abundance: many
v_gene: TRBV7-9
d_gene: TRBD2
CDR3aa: CASSLAGAHETQYF
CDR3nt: TGTGCCAGCAGTTTAGCGGGAGCCCACGAGACCCAGTACTTC

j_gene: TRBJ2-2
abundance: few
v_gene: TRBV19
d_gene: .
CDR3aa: CASSISSGRNTGELFF
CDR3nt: TGTGCCAGTAGTATTTCGTCGGGACGGAACACCGGGGAGCTGTTTTTT

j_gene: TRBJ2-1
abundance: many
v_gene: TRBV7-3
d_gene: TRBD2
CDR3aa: CASSSLGLAGAGNEGGEQFF
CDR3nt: TGTGCCAGCAGCTCCCTGGGACTAGCGGGAGCCGGTAATGAGGGGGGTGAGCAGTTCTTC

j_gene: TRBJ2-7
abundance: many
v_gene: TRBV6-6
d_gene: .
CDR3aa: CASSPRGAVYEQYF
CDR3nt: TGTGCCAGCAGTCCGCGCGGGGCGGTGTACGAGCAGTACTTC

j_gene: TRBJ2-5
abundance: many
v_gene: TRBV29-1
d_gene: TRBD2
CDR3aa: CSVEGGRDVETQYF
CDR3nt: TGCAGCGTTGAAGGCGGGAGGGACGTCGAGACCCAGTACTTC

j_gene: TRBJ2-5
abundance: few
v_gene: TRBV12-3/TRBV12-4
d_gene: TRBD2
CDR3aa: CASSFTGGETQYF
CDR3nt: TGTGCCAGCAGTTTCACGGGAGGAGAGACCCAGTACTTC

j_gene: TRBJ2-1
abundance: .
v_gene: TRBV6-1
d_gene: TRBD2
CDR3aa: CASSDSGRVEDEQFF
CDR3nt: TGTGCCAGCAGTGATAGCGGGAGGGTTGAAGATGAGCAGTTCTTC

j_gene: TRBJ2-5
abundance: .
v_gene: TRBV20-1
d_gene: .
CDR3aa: CSAPGTGQETQYF
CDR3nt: TGCAGTGCCCCAGGGACGGGACAAGAGACCCAGTACTTC

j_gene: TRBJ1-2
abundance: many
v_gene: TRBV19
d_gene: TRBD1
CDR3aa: CASSEARDRVGYTF
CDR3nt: TGTGCCAGTAGTGAAGCCCGGGACAGGGTTGGCTACACCTTC

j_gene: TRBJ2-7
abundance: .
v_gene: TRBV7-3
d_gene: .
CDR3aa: CASSLNGGSSYEQYF
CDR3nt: TGTGCCAGCAGCTTAAATGGGGGGAGCTCCTACGAGCAGTACTTC

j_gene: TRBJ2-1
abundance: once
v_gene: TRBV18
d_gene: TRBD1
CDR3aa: CASSQTGGFYNEQFF
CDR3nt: TGTGCCAGCTCTCAGACAGGGGGATTCTACAATGAGCAGTTCTTC

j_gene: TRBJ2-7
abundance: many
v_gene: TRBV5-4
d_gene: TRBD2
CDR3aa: CASSPGGSYEQYF
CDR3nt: TGTGCCAGCAGCCCGGGGGGATCCTACGAGCAGTACTTC

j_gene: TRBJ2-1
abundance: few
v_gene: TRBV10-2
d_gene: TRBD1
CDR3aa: CASSESNRQGEQFF
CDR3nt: TGCGCCAGCAGTGAGTCGAACCGACAGGGGGAGCAGTTCTTC

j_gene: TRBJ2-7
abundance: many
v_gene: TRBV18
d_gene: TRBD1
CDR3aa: CASSPDNRGTYEQYF
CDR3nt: TGTGCCAGCTCACCGGATAACAGGGGCACCTACGAGCAGTACTTC

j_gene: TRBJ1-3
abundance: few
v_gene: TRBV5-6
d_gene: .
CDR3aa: CASSTGRRLTGNTIYF
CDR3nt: TGTGCCAGCAGCACCGGACGGAGGTTGACTGGAAACACCATATATTTT

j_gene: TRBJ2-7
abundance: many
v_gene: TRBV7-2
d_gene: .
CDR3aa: CASSPRREVYEQYF
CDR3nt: TGTGCCAGCAGCCCCCGCAGGGAGGTATACGAGCAGTACTTC

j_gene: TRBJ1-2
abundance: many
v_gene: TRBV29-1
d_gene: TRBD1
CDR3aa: CSVGGQSNYGYTF
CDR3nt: TGCAGCGTTGGGGGACAGAGTAACTATGGCTACACCTTC

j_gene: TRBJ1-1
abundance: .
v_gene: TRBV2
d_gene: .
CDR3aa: CASSGRTGTGTEAFF
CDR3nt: TGTGCCAGCAGTGGCCGTACAGGGACGGGGACTGAAGCTTTCTTT

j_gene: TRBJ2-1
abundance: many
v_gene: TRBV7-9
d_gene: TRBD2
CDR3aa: CASSLRLAGSEQFF
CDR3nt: TGTGCCAGCAGCTTACGGCTAGCGGGTAGTGAGCAGTTCTTC

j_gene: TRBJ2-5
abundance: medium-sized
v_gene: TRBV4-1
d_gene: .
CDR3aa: CASSWALGETQYF
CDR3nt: TGCGCCAGCAGCTGGGCCTTAGGAGAGACCCAGTACTTC

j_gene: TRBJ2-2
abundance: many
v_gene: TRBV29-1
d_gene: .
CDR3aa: CSASHPGQGASGELFF
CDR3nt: TGCAGCGCGTCCCATCCGGGGCAGGGTGCGTCCGGGGAGCTGTTTTTT

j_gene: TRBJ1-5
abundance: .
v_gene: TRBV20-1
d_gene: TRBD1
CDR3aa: CRDRQGAGNQPQHF
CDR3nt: TGCAGGGATCGACAGGGGGCAGGCAATCAGCCCCAGCATTTT

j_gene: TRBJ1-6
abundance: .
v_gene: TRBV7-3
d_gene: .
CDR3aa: CASSPDRRDNSPLHF
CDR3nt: TGTGCCAGCAGCCCCGACAGGAGGGATAATTCACCCCTCCACTTT

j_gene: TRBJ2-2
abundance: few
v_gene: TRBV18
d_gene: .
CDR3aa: CASSPVKTATGELFF
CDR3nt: TGTGCCAGCTCACCAGTAAAAACGGCCACCGGGGAGCTGTTTTTT

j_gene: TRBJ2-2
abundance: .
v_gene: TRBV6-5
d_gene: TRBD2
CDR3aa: CASRNSGILGELFF
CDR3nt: TGTGCCAGCAGGAATAGCGGGATTCTCGGGGAGCTGTTTTTT

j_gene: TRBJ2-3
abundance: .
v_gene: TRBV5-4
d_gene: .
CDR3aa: CASSPLSGLATTTDTQYF
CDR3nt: TGTGCCAGCAGCCCCCTATCTGGGCTAGCGACTACGACAGATACGCAGTATTTT

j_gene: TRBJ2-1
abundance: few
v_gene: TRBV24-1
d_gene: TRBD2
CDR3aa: CATSDSRPSGRPRYNEQFF
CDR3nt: TGTGCCACCAGTGATTCAAGACCTAGCGGGAGACCCCGCTACAATGAGCAGTTCTTC

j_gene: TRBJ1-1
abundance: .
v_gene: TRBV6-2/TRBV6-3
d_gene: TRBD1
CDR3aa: CASSYLQLQGVGNTEAFF
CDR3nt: TGTGCCAGCAGTTACCTACAACTACAGGGGGTGGGGAACACTGAAGCTTTCTTT

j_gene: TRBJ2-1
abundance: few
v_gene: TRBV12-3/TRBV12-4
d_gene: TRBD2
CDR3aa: CASSLGVGLAINEQFF
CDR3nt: TGTGCCAGCAGTTTAGGAGTAGGACTAGCTATCAATGAGCAGTTCTTC

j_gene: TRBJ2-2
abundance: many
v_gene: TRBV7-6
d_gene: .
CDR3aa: CASSFHTGELFF
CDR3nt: TGTGCCAGCAGCTTCCACACCGGGGAGCTGTTTTTT

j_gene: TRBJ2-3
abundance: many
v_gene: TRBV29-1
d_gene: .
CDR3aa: CSVGGTARGTDTQYF
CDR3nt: TGCAGCGTTGGAGGAACCGCCAGGGGAACAGATACGCAGTATTTT

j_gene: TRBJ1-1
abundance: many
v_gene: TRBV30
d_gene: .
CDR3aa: CAWRTSSDRPEAFF
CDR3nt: TGTGCCTGGAGGACGTCCAGTGATAGGCCTGAAGCTTTCTTT

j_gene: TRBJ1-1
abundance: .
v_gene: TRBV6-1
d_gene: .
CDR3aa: CASSDRGLTEAFF
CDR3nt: TGTGCCAGCAGTGACCGGGGACTGACTGAAGCTTTCTTT

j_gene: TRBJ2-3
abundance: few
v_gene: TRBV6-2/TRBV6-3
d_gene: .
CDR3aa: CASIKGPTDTQYF
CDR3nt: TGTGCCAGCATAAAGGGTCCCACAGATACGCAGTATTTT

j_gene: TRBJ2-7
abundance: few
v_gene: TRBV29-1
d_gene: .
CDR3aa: CSVGRDSTYEQYF
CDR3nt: TGCAGCGTGGGTCGAGACAGCACCTACGAGCAGTACTTC

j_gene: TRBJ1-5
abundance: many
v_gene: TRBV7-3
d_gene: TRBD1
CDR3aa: CASSWAGQGAQPQHF
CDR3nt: TGTGCCAGCAGCTGGGCTGGACAGGGGGCTCAGCCCCAGCATTTT

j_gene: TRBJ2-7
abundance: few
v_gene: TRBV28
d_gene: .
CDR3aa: CASQSGGTYEQYF
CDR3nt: TGTGCCAGCCAGTCTGGCGGAACCTACGAGCAGTACTTC